This TCR beta chain was captured by sequencing in a study of T cell responses to AZD1222 COVID-19 vaccine. Study conclusions and caveats: The CD4 TCRs associated with vaccination extended across spike and predominated at 160-218 and 743-854. The donor cohort was predominantly white British with a female majority, and clonal diversity may have been underestimated.

Concerning this clone: Its antigen is still unknown.

Germline CDR1 is SGHDT and CDR2 is YYEEEE. The CDR3 is made up of 13 amino acids. The V gene end was trimmed by 2 bases and the J gene end by 14 bases; junction bases not matched to a gene: 9. The method was immunoSEQ multiplex PCR; TCRdb's version includes in-frame clones alone and lacks a portion of them. The top ten clones hold 10% of a sample with fewer than 200,000 clones, approximately 92% of them seen once. Sequencing was performed on peripheral blood, taken on day 0 of AZD1222 vaccination. The chain couples TRBV5-6 to TRBJ2-1; TRBD1 aligns across 8 bases. This TCR was sampled from an adult in good health. The CDR3 DNA sequence: TGTGCCAGCAGCTTTAGGGGAGGACAGGGTGAGTTCTTC. Translation: CASSFRGGQGEFF. Full variable domain (rest looked up from reference TRBV5-6 and TRBJ2-1): DAGVTQSPTHLIKTRGQQVTLRCSPKSGHDTVSWYQQALGQGPQFIFQYYEEEERQRGNFPDRFSGHQFPNYSSELNVNALLLGDSALYLCASSFRGGQGEFFGPGTRLTVL.